The 23 T cell receptor beta chains below all came from one sample that was sequenced in a study of neoadjuvant anti-PD-1 for oral cavity cancer. The repertoire was sequenced with immunoSEQ multiplex PCR; TCRdb's copy has only in-frame clones and lacks some. The sample consists of about 14,000 clones, just over 70% of them appearing once. The sequenced sample was PBMCs, obtained before nivolumab (anti-PD-1) treatment. All receptors derive from a person aged 35-80 years with oral cavity squamous cell carcinoma.

The rearrangement uses TRBV5-1 and TRBJ2-5; D is undetermined. Trimming cost V 2 bases and J 3 bases, with 5 bases left between them. Germline V lookup: CDR1 SGHRS, CDR2 YFSETQ. This CDR3 spans 12 amino acids. CDR3 sequence (DNA): TGCGCCAGCAGCTTACACAAAGAGACCCAGTACTTC. It codes for CASSLHKETQYF.

This clone showed up just once. V and J are TRBV14 and TRBJ2-7; TRBD1 matches at 9 bases. This CDR3 contains 15 residues. With V trimmed by 0 bases and J by 3 bases, 3 bases remained unmatched. Germline CDR1 reads SGHDN; CDR2 reads FVKESK. The CDR3 loop is CASSQEGQGFYEQYF. The CDR3, as DNA: TGTGCCAGCAGCCAAGAAGGACAGGGGTTCTACGAGCAGTACTTC.

This clone was counted between two and nine times. The chain has TRBV6-5 and TRBJ2-7, with TRBD1 identical over 7 bases. The CDR3 sequence is 15 residues long. The J segment lost 5 bases and the V segment lost 5 bases, leaving 12 bases of the junction unmatched. Germline V lookup: CDR1 MNHEY, CDR2 SVGAGI. CDR3 in DNA: TGTGCCAGCAGTAGAACCGGGACAGCTCTCGACGAGCAGTACTTC. It codes for CASSRTGTALDEQYF.

This clone was seen a few times. The V gene is TRBV19, the J gene TRBJ1-2, with no clear D. Per the germline V gene, CDR1 is LNHDA and CDR2 is SQIVND (reference sequence). V was clipped by 0 bases and J by 8 bases, with 7 bases between them. The length of the CDR3 is 12 residues. CDR3 bases: TGTGCCAGTAGTATAGAGGTGAAGGGCTACACCTTC. As protein: CASSIEVKGYTF.

J is TRBJ2-1 and V is TRBV11-2; the D is unclear. V dropped 6 bases and J dropped 6 bases, with 9 bases sitting between them. CDR1 and CDR2 (germline): SGHAT, FQNNGV. This CDR3 has 12 residues. The CDR3 DNA is TGTGCCAGCAGGTGGGCACTCAATGAGCAGTTCTTC. It translates to CASRWALNEQFF.

The rearrangement uses TRBV11-3 and TRBJ2-3, with 9 bases that match TRBD2. J lost 4 bases, V lost 4 bases, and 12 bases had no gene match. The CDR3 loop spans 17 amino acids. Per the germline V gene, CDR1 is SGHNT and CDR2 is YENEEA. CDR3 amino acids: CASSSNLAGAHADTQYF. The CDR3 DNA follows: TGTGCCAGCAGCTCAAATTTAGCGGGAGCCCACGCAGATACGCAGTATTTT.

The rearrangement links TRBV27 to TRBJ2-5; TRBD1 might be the D (5 bases). This CDR3 spans 14 amino acids. Trimming removed 7 bases from V and 5 bases from J, with 17 bases in between. CDR1 MNHEY and CDR2 SMNVEV come from the germline V gene (reference sequence). The CDR3 spells CASMVRGRLETQYF. CDR3 in DNA: TGTGCCAGCATGGTAAGGGGCCGGTTGGAGACCCAGTACTTC.

The rearrangement links TRBV6-7 to TRBJ2-1; D unclear. TRBV6-7 is treated as an ORF (open reading frame) with a function not yet certain. The CDR3 totals 16 residues. V shed 4 bases and J shed 3 bases, with 16 bases lying between them. The CDR3 reads CASSCPVGPVYNEQFF. CDR3 sequence (DNA): TGTGCCAGCAGTTGCCCTGTAGGGCCGGTCTACAATGAGCAGTTCTTC.

The J gene is TRBJ2-7, the V gene TRBV9; TRBD1 is a possible D gene (6 bases). This CDR3 has 15 amino acids. The germline V gene encodes CDR1 SGDLS and CDR2 YYNGEE. V lost 4 bases and J lost 1, with 15 bases in between. The CDR3 is CASSPQQGLSYEQYF. CDR3 DNA sequence: TGTGCCAGCAGCCCGCAACAGGGTCTGTCCTACGAGCAGTACTTC.

The CDR3 is CASSRDRVGTFF. DNA of the CDR3: TGTGCCAGCTCACGGGACAGGGTTGGGACTTTCTTT. The chain employs TRBV18 and TRBJ1-1; 9 nucleotides match TRBD1. J was trimmed by 12 bases and V by 4 bases; bases with no gene match: 6. CDR3 length: 12 amino acids. CDR1 is KGHSH and CDR2 is LQKENI in the germline V gene.

The V gene is TRBV29-1, the J gene TRBJ1-2, with D possibly TRBD1 on 6 matching bases. CDR1 and CDR2 (germline): SQVTM, ANQGSEA. The CDR3 loop spans 12 amino acids. V was cut by 5 bases and J by 3 bases, with 10 bases left in between. Here the CDR3 DNA reads TGCAGCGTTACCGGGACATACTATGGCTACACCTTC. Translating gives CSVTGTYYGYTF.

The chain employs TRBV30 and TRBJ2-1; TRBD1 might be the D (7 bases). The V end lost 2 bases, the J end lost 7 bases, and 9 bases lay between the germline ends. The CDR3 is made up of 12 amino acids. Per the germline V gene, CDR1 is GTSNPN and CDR2 is SVGIG (reference sequence). CDR3 nucleotide sequence: TGTGCCTGGAGTCCAGGGGGGAATGAGCAGTTCTTC. Its protein is CAWSPGGNEQFF.

The chain employs TRBV6-5 and TRBJ1-5; no firm D call. Deletions cut 5 bases from V and 9 bases from J, with 14 bases between. The germline CDR1 and CDR2 sequences are MNHEY and SVGAGI. The CDR3 is 13 residues long. In DNA, the CDR3 is TGTGCCAGCAGTCCCGGGGTTTATCGGCCCCAGCATTTT. Translation: CASSPGVYRPQHF.

This chain joins TRBV6-5 and TRBJ1-2, with unresolved D. Trimming pared 2 bases from V and 6 bases from J, leaving 10 bases between. The CDR3 has 13 residues. CDR1 MNHEY and CDR2 SVGAGI come from the germline V gene. CDR3 region: CASSYDRAHGYTF. The DNA of the CDR3 is TGTGCCAGCAGTTACGATAGGGCTCATGGCTACACCTTC.

The CDR3 loop reads CASSPGGGHLGKLFF. In DNA form, the CDR3 reads TGTGCCAGCAGTCCCGGGGGGGGACACCTTGGAAAACTGTTTTTT. The chain carries TRBV28 and TRBJ1-4, with D perhaps matching TRBD1 (6 bases). This CDR3 has 15 amino acids. V was clipped by 5 bases and J by 10 bases, with 20 bases between them. From germline, CDR1 is MDHEN and CDR2 SYDVKM.

The chain links TRBV11-2 to TRBJ2-6, with TRBD1 as a possible D gene (6 bases). This CDR3 has 17 amino acids. V shed 5 bases and J shed 1 base, with 15 bases lying between them. CDR1 and CDR2 from the germline V gene are SGHAT and FQNNGV. In nucleotides, the CDR3 is TGTGCCAGCAGCACGTACAGGGAACGGTCTGGGGCCAACGTCCTGACTTTC. Its protein product is CASSTYRERSGANVLTF. The full variable domain, with the rest looked up from reference TRBV11-2 and TRBJ2-6, is EAGVAQSPRYKIIEKRQSVAFWCNPISGHATLYWYQQILGQGPKLLIQFQNNGVVDDSQLPKDRFSAERLKGVDSTLKIQPAKLEDSAVYLCASSTYRERSGANVLTFGAGSRLTVL.

The gene calls are TRBV6-1 and TRBJ2-2; no clear D. Germline CDR1 MNHNS, CDR2 SASEGT. The CDR3 length is 11 residues. V was cut by 9 bases and J by 8 bases, with 10 bases left in between. The CDR3 DNA reads as TGTGCCAGTTACGCCGTTGGGGAGCTGTTTTTT. Translating gives CASYAVGELFF.

This clone has more than one count but fewer than ten. This chain joins TRBV10-2 and TRBJ2-7, with D maybe TRBD2 (6 bases). The germline gives CDR1 WSHSY, CDR2 SAAADI. This CDR3 is built from 14 residues. V was pared by 2 bases and J by 3 bases, with 11 bases between. CDR3 protein: CASSEPPGDYEQYF. The CDR3, as DNA: TGCGCCAGCAGTGAGCCTCCGGGAGACTACGAGCAGTACTTC.

This rearrangement joins TRBV7-8 to TRBJ2-6, with TRBD1 matching 11 bases. The CDR3 is 18 amino acids. Trimming removed 5 bases from V and 0 bases from J; junction bases left unmatched: 6. The germline V gene has CDR1 SGHVS and CDR2 FQNEAQ. CDR3 in amino acids: CASSPRTGGFSGANVLTF. CDR3 DNA: TGTGCCAGCAGCCCAAGGACAGGGGGCTTCTCTGGGGCCAACGTCCTGACTTTC.

V is TRBV6-4 and J is TRBJ1-2; no clear D. This CDR3 contains 11 residues. Germline CDR1 and CDR2: MRHNA and SNTAGT. Trimming left V 5 bases short and J 6 bases short, with 7 bases between. CDR3 coding DNA: TGTGCCAGCAGTCCTTTACATGGCTACACCTTC. Translated, it gives CASSPLHGYTF.

This clone was seen more than once but under ten times. The V gene is TRBV2, the J gene TRBJ1-5, with D perhaps TRBD1 (6 bases). V was cut by 5 bases and J by 0 bases, with 20 bases left in between. The V gene's germline CDR1 is SNHLY and CDR2 FYNNEI. This CDR3 is 18 amino acids long. The CDR3 DNA sequence: TGTGCCAGCAGTACCTCGGGACACGGCGGGACTAGCAATCAGCCCCAGCATTTT. This encodes CASSTSGHGGTSNQPQHF. Complete variable domain (other parts from reference TRBV2 and TRBJ1-5): EPEVTQTPSHQVTQMGQEVILRCVPISNHLYFYWYRQILGQKVEFLVSFYNNEISEKSEIFDDQFSVERPDGSNFTLKIRSTKLEDSAMYFCASSTSGHGGTSNQPQHFGDGTRLSIL.

V usage is TRBV7-9 and J usage is TRBJ1-1; the D gene is possibly TRBD1 (6 bases). The germline CDR1 and CDR2 sequences are SEHNR and FQNEAQ (reference sequence). Trimming stripped 5 bases from V and 2 bases from J, with 12 bases between. CDR3 length: 14 residues. CDR3 sequence (DNA): TGTGCCAGCAGCCCCATACAGGGAAACACTGAAGCTTTCTTT. This sequence encodes CASSPIQGNTEAFF.

V usage is TRBV28 and J usage is TRBJ1-2, with 12 bases fitting TRBD1. V gave up 6 bases and J gave up 6 bases; unmatched junction bases: 8. Germline V gene sequence: CDR1 MDHEN, CDR2 SYDVKM. The CDR3 is made up of 15 amino acids. DNA of the CDR3: TGTGCCAGCAGCGGGACAGGGGGCAATCAGAATGGCTACACCTTC. This gives the protein CASSGTGGNQNGYTF.